The next 17 T cell receptor beta chains were all read from a single sample in a study of neurological immune-mediated disorders. Specified time point: longitudinal time-point 3. A single record per CDR3 protein comes from TCRdb applying MiXCR to the 5' RACE reads. The table lists about 53,000 distinct CDR3 sequences, 7% to 10% of them singletons. Sequenced material: PBMCs. The receptors come from a woman between 40 and 55 years old in good health.

This clonotype has at least ten counts. V and J are TRBV7-2 and TRBJ1-1; 7 nucleotides match TRBD1. The germline gives CDR1 SGHTA, CDR2 FQGNSA. This CDR3 contains 13 residues. The J segment lost 11 bases and the V segment lost 1 base, leaving 7 bases of the junction unmatched. CDR3 protein: CASSLDGRGWAFF. DNA of the CDR3: TGTGCCAGCAGCTTAGACGGCAGGGGGTGGGCTTTCTTT.

This clonotype was seen repeatedly, ten times or more. This rearrangement joins TRBV6-5 to TRBJ2-6; TRBD2 might be the D (5 bases). CDR1 is MNHEY and CDR2 is SVGAGI in the germline V gene. V lost 7 bases to trimming and J lost 0 bases, with 16 bases between them. The CDR3 is 17 residues long. CDR3 region: CASTWTGLISGANVLTF. The CDR3 nucleotides are TGTGCCAGCACCTGGACTGGGTTAATCTCTGGGGCCAACGTCCTGACTTTC.

This clonotype came up many times. The chain has TRBV5-4 and TRBJ1-2; TRBD1 might be the D (5 bases). With 4 bases removed from V and 4 bases from J, the gap between germline ends came to 8 bases. The germline gives CDR1 SGHNT, CDR2 YYREEE (reference sequence). This CDR3 region has 12 residues. DNA of the CDR3: TGTGCCAGCAGCGCAGACAGCTATGGCTACACCTTC. It encodes CASSADSYGYTF.

The table lists this clonotype with many counts. The chain joins TRBV3-1 to TRBJ2-7; D is ambiguous. V was shortened by 2 bases and J by 6 bases, with 5 bases between the two germline ends. Looked up from germline, CDR1 is LGHDT and CDR2 is YNNKEL (reference sequence). The CDR3 covers 11 residues. CDR3 sequence reads: CASSQSGEQYF. CDR3 nucleotide sequence: TGTGCCAGCAGCCAATCGGGCGAGCAGTACTTC.

This clonotype was observed many times. The rearrangement links TRBV7-8 to TRBJ1-1; D unresolved. The CDR3 is made up of 14 amino acids. The V gene's germline CDR1 is SGHVS and CDR2 FQNEAQ. The V end lost 1 base, the J end lost 0 bases, and 6 bases lay between the germline ends. The CDR3 reads CASSLDRLNTEAFF. Here the CDR3 DNA reads TGTGCCAGCAGCTTAGATAGATTGAACACTGAAGCTTTCTTT.

This clonotype showed up many times. The chain employs TRBV4-1 and TRBJ1-2; 9 positions agree with TRBD1. CDR1 and CDR2 from the germline V gene are MGHRA and YSYEKL. V lost 0 bases, J lost 5 bases, and 4 bases stayed unmatched. This CDR3 contains 15 residues. Here the CDR3 DNA reads TGCGCCAGCAGCCAAGAGACAGGGGGTCGATATGGCTACACCTTC. Its protein is CASSQETGGRYGYTF.

This clonotype has at least ten counts. The chain employs TRBV7-2 and TRBJ2-3; no reliable D call. The V and J ends lost 8 bases and 0 bases respectively, with 12 bases between them. The CDR3 has 14 amino acids. Germline V CDR1 and CDR2: SGHTA, FQGNSA. CDR3 DNA: TGTGCCAGCCGGAGACAAACTAGCACAGATACGCAGTATTTT. Residues: CASRRQTSTDTQYF.

This clonotype has a single count. This could be a read error, since a much larger clone is one nucleotide away. The rearrangement uses TRBV20-1 and TRBJ1-1, with D unclear. The CDR3 sequence is 12 residues long. In germline, CDR1 is DFQATT, CDR2 SNEGSKA (reference sequence). The CDR3: CSASGGNNEAFF. The CDR3 coding sequence is TGCAGTGCTAGCGGAGGGAACAATGAAGCTTTCTTT.

This clonotype has ten or more counts. This sequence joins TRBV6-1 and TRBJ2-2; TRBD2 matches at 8 bases. CDR1 is MNHNS and CDR2 is SASEGT in the germline V gene. V shed 4 bases, J shed 5 bases, and the junction held 6 bases outside the gene matches. This CDR3 comprises 15 residues. CDR3 in DNA: TGTGCCAGCAGTGTAAGCGGGAGAACTACCGGGGAGCTGTTTTTT. Translating gives CASSVSGRTTGELFF.

This clonotype was seen many times. The rearrangement uses TRBV25-1 and TRBJ2-7, with TRBD2 matching 11 bases. The CDR3 covers 20 residues. V shed 5 bases and J 0 bases; nucleotides not matched to a gene: 18. Germline-derived CDR1 and CDR2 are MGHDK and SYGVNS. CDR3 bases: TGTGCCAGCAGTACCTTCCGAGGGGCTAGCGGGGGGCTCAGCTCCTACGAGCAGTACTTC. Protein sequence: CASSTFRGASGGLSSYEQYF.

This clonotype was seen many times. The chain uses TRBV20-1 and TRBJ1-5; 9 nucleotides match TRBD1. From germline, CDR1 is DFQATT and CDR2 SNEGSKA (reference sequence). The CDR3 extends over 15 amino acids. Trimming at V came to 1 base and at J to 4 bases, leaving 5 bases not matched to a gene. CDR3: CSARVGTGPNQPQHF. The CDR3 DNA reads TGCAGTGCTAGAGTCGGGACAGGGCCTAATCAGCCCCAGCATTTT.

This clonotype was observed many times. The CDR3 loop reads CAISDPNRGHMNTEAFF. The CDR3 coding sequence is TGTGCCATCAGTGACCCGAACCGGGGCCACATGAACACTGAAGCTTTCTTT. This chain joins TRBV10-3 and TRBJ1-1; D is perhaps TRBD1 (5 bases). In germline, CDR1 is ENHRY, CDR2 SYGVKD. V was cut by 3 bases and J by 0 bases, with 17 bases left in between. The CDR3 is 17 residues long.

This clonotype was picked up many times. The rearrangement uses TRBV5-1 and TRBJ1-2, with a weak D call TRBD1 (6 bases). This CDR3 contains 15 residues. CDR1 is SGHRS, CDR2 YFSETQ, per germline. With 0 bases removed from V and 9 bases from J, the gap between germline ends came to 18 bases. The CDR3 here is CASSLDPGTKKSYTF. DNA for the CDR3: TGCGCCAGCAGCTTGGATCCGGGGACAAAGAAAAGCTACACCTTC.

Within the sample, this clonotype is medium-sized. This chain connects TRBV20-1 to TRBJ2-5, with 8 bases matching TRBD1. V lost 6 bases, J lost 5 bases, and 8 bases stayed unmatched. Germline values: CDR1 DFQATT, CDR2 SNEGSKA (reference sequence). The CDR3 has 13 residues. CDR3 in DNA: TGCAGTGCCTTCCTCAGGGGGCCGGAGACCCAGTACTTC. Translating gives CSAFLRGPETQYF.

This clonotype was seen many times. The rearrangement uses TRBV7-2 and TRBJ2-5; D not resolved. In germline, CDR1 is SGHTA, CDR2 FQGNSA. The CDR3 has 13 residues. Trimming left V 5 bases short and J 5 bases short, with 12 bases between. CDR3 sequence reads: CASSRPLVETQYF. For the CDR3, the DNA is TGTGCCAGCAGCCGTCCTCTGGTTGAGACCCAGTACTTC.

This clonotype has a count of ten or more. The chain joins TRBV10-3 to TRBJ1-2, with 7 bases aligning to TRBD1. Trimming removed 3 bases from V and 4 bases from J; junction bases left unmatched: 5. This CDR3 is built from 14 residues. Germline V gives CDR1 ENHRY, CDR2 SYGVKD. The CDR3 protein is CAISDPSGGYGYTF. The CDR3 region has the DNA TGTGCCATCAGTGACCCCTCAGGGGGCTATGGCTACACCTTC.

This clonotype showed up many times. The rearrangement uses TRBV28 and TRBJ2-7, with D perhaps assigned TRBD1 or TRBD2 (5 bases each). The ends were cut back, 2 bases at V and 0 bases at J, with 11 bases in the middle. The germline V gene encodes CDR1 MDHEN and CDR2 SYDVKM. This CDR3 contains 15 residues. CDR3 in DNA: TGTGCCAGCAGTTTAGAGGGGCCCAGCTCCTACGAGCAGTACTTC. Its protein product is CASSLEGPSSYEQYF.